Reported below is one TCR beta chain. Its target is unknown. This record belongs to a study of T cells in localized non-small cell lung cancer. Notes on the study in general: Adjacent uninvolved lung tissue had the highest T cell clonality, exceeding tumor. Longer overall survival was seen with higher T cell density measured in blood.

Assay used: immunoSEQ multiplex PCR; TCRdb lists only in-frame clones, some missing. The repertoire consists of around 10,000 clones, with approximately 31% occurring once and the leading ten covering around 5.2%. The CDR3 contains 20 residues. The germline CDR1 and CDR2 sequences are LGHNT and FRNRAP. Trimming at V came to 4 bases and at J to 4 bases, leaving 21 bases not matched to a gene. Sequenced material: lung tumor tissue, taken before any cancer treatment. The receptor was derived from a man between 40 and 70 years old with stage I lung adenocarcinoma. The chain employs TRBV12-5 and TRBJ1-2; TRBD1 agrees at 10 bases. The DNA for the CDR3 is TGTGCTAGTGGTTGGGGCTGGGCGCACAAGGGACAGGGGACTCCCTATGGCTACACCTTC. It yields the protein CASGWGWAHKGQGTPYGYTF.